These 21 T cell receptor beta chains were all obtained from the same sample, sequenced in a study of response to subunit inactivated influenza vaccine. TCRdb reprocessed the RT-PCR reads with MiXCR, giving one entry per CDR3 protein. The data hold more than 550,000 distinct CDR3 sequences, with over 9.5% observed a single time. The material was PBMCs from blood, obtained on the day of vaccination. Receptors originate from a man aged 50 or older who received an inactivated influenza vaccine.

The rearrangement joins TRBV12-3 or TRBV12-4 to TRBJ2-7; 10 bases agree with TRBD1. The V segment lost 3 bases and the J segment 6 bases; nucleotides outside the gene matches: 2. The CDR3 extends over 13 amino acids. CDR3 sequence: CASSLTGGSEQYF. The DNA of the CDR3 is TGTGCCAGCAGTTTGACAGGGGGCTCCGAGCAGTACTTC.

This clonotype was counted a few times. V gene TRBV2 combines with J gene TRBJ2-7; no definite D call. The V end lost 8 bases, the J end lost 3 bases, and 11 bases lay between the germline ends. The CDR3 consists of 12 residues. Germline V gene data show CDR1 as SNHLY and CDR2 as FYNNEI. CDR3 DNA sequence: TGTGCCAGCGAGGTTGTGAGCTACGAGCAGTACTTC. It yields the protein CASEVVSYEQYF. Full variable domain (missing parts from reference TRBV2 and TRBJ2-7): EPEVTQTPSHQVTQMGQEVILRCVPISNHLYFYWYRQILGQKVEFLVSFYNNEISEKSEIFDDQFSVERPDGSNFTLKIRSTKLEDSAMYFCASEVVSYEQYFGPGTRLTVT.

This chain uses TRBV10-3 with TRBJ2-1, with 10 bases aligning to TRBD2. CDR1 is ENHRY, CDR2 SYGVKD, per germline. With 7 bases clipped from V and 2 bases from J, the junction kept 5 bases outside the gene matches. The CDR3 runs to 15 residues. CDR3 sequence (DNA): TGTGCCATCACTCCCACTAGCGGGGCCTACAATGAGCAGTTCTTC. The encoded protein is CAITPTSGAYNEQFF.

This sequence joins TRBV5-1 and TRBJ2-1; weak D call: TRBD1 (6 bases). Germline V CDR1 and CDR2: SGHRS, YFSETQ. There are 15 residues in the CDR3. V lost 4 bases to trimming and J lost 0 bases, with 11 bases between them. CDR3 DNA: TGCGCCAGCAGCGATACGGGACACTCCTACAATGAGCAGTTCTTC. Translation: CASSDTGHSYNEQFF.

This chain's CDR3 is CASSPPTGAYEQFF. The CDR3 nucleotides read TGTGCCAGCTCACCACCAACGGGAGCCTATGAGCAGTTCTTC. The J gene is TRBJ2-1, the V gene TRBV18; weak D call: TRBD2 (6 bases). The ends were cut back, 0 bases at V and 8 bases at J, with 11 bases in the middle. Germline-derived CDR1 and CDR2 are KGHSH and LQKENI. This CDR3 is built from 14 residues. The variable domain in full, with the rest retrieved from reference TRBV18 and TRBJ2-1, is NAGVMQNPRHLVRRRGQEARLRCSPMKGHSHVYWYRQLPEEGLKFMVYLQKENIIDESGMPKERFSAEFPKEGPSILRIQQVVRGDSAAYFCASSPPTGAYEQFFGPGTRLTVL.

This clonotype was detected only a few times. This chain connects TRBV7-2 to TRBJ1-1, with no clear D. The CDR3 loop spans 15 amino acids. V lost 1 base, J lost 0 bases, and 9 bases lay in between. Germline CDR1 is SGHTA and CDR2 is FQGNSA. CDR3: CASSLEGRLNTEAFF. CDR3 DNA sequence: TGTGCCAGCAGCTTAGAAGGGAGATTGAACACTGAAGCTTTCTTT.

J is TRBJ1-1 and V is TRBV20-1; the D is unclear. V was cut by 4 bases and J by 0 bases, with 12 bases left in between. This CDR3 contains 14 residues. CDR1 DFQATT and CDR2 SNEGSKA come from the germline V gene (reference sequence). For the CDR3, the DNA is TGCAGTGCTAAGTTGAAGGCCATGAACACTGAAGCTTTCTTT. Encoded protein: CSAKLKAMNTEAFF.

This clonotype was seen a few times. The rearrangement uses TRBV6-2 or TRBV6-3 and TRBJ2-7; 11 nucleotides match TRBD2. Germline V gives CDR1 MNHEY, CDR2 SVGEGT. The V segment lost 7 bases and the J segment 1 base; nucleotides outside the gene matches: 6. This CDR3 spans 15 amino acids. As DNA, the CDR3 is TGTGCCAGCATTAGACTAGCGGGAAGGTCCTACGAGCAGTACTTC. Its protein product is CASIRLAGRSYEQYF.

Only a few counts were recorded for this clonotype. The gene calls are TRBV12-3 or TRBV12-4 and TRBJ2-3, with D possibly TRBD1 on 6 matching bases. CDR3 length equals 15 residues. Between the trimmed V and J ends, which lost 5 bases and 4 bases, there was a span of 16 bases. The CDR3 bases are TGTGCCAGCAGTCAACAGAACAGGGTCGCAGATACGCAGTATTTT. Its protein is CASSQQNRVADTQYF.

There are a few counts of this clonotype. This rearrangement joins TRBV4-2 to TRBJ1-2; 10 bases map to TRBD1. Germline V gene sequence: CDR1 LGHNA, CDR2 YNFKEQ. J gave up 4 bases and V 4 bases, and 3 bases lay outside the gene matches. The CDR3 is 14 residues long. CDR3 amino acids: CASSRDRGPYGYTF. DNA for the CDR3: TGTGCCAGCAGCCGAGACAGGGGGCCCTATGGCTACACCTTC.

There are a few counts of this clonotype. This chain connects TRBV7-8 to TRBJ2-7; D remains unclear. V lost 0 bases and J lost 4, with 7 bases in between. This CDR3 is built from 13 residues. CDR1 is SGHVS and CDR2 is FQNEAQ in the germline V gene. CDR3 in amino acids: CASSLALRYEQYF. The DNA of the CDR3 is TGTGCCAGCAGCTTAGCCCTGAGGTACGAGCAGTACTTC.

DNA for the CDR3: TGTGCCAGCAGCTTAGAGAGGACGGAGAAGTGGGGCACAGATACGCAGTATTTT. Translated: CASSLERTEKWGTDTQYF. The gene calls are TRBV11-2 and TRBJ2-3; no definite D call. There are 18 residues in the CDR3. Germline V gene data show CDR1 as SGHAT and CDR2 as FQNNGV. Deletions cut 0 bases from V and 1 base from J, with 17 bases between.

In this sample, this clonotype turned up many times. The V call is TRBV5-1, the J call TRBJ2-2; no clear D. Germline CDR1 reads SGHRS; CDR2 reads YFSETQ. The CDR3 runs 11 residues. Between the trimmed V and J ends, which lost 4 bases and 7 bases, there was a span of 5 bases. CDR3 DNA sequence: TGCGCCAGCAGCACCCTCGGGGAGCTGTTTTTT. Its protein is CASSTLGELFF.

In its sample, this clonotype was seen many times. The chain recombines TRBV5-1 with TRBJ2-3; 10 nucleotides agree with TRBD2. The germline V gene encodes CDR1 SGHRS and CDR2 YFSETQ. J was trimmed by 2 bases and V by 7 bases; bases with no gene match: 10. This CDR3 is 16 amino acids long. This chain's CDR3 is CASRGLAGDDTDTQYF. CDR3 sequence (DNA): TGCGCCAGCCGAGGGCTAGCGGGGGATGACACAGATACGCAGTATTTT.

This clonotype turned up a few times. The chain links TRBV2 to TRBJ2-7; D may match TRBD1 or TRBD2 (5 bases each). The V gene lost 3 bases and the J gene lost 3 bases, with 6 bases spanning the gap. The CDR3 is 12 residues long. Per germline, CDR1 SNHLY and CDR2 FYNNEI. The CDR3 nucleotides read TGTGCCAGCAGTGATGGGGGCTACGAGCAGTACTTC. Translation gives CASSDGGYEQYF. The full variable domain, rest sourced from reference TRBV2 and TRBJ2-7, is EPEVTQTPSHQVTQMGQEVILRCVPISNHLYFYWYRQILGQKVEFLVSFYNNEISEKSEIFDDQFSVERPDGSNFTLKIRSTKLEDSAMYFCASSDGGYEQYFGPGTRLTVT.

This clonotype was counted only a few times. The genes are TRBV20-1 and TRBJ1-6; D not resolved. Germline CDR1 DFQATT, CDR2 SNEGSKA (reference sequence). Trimming shortened V by 1 base and J by 10 bases, and 17 bases separated the two germline ends. The CDR3 has 15 amino acids. CDR3 sequence: CSARVREALGSPLHF. The CDR3 DNA follows: TGCAGTGCTAGAGTTCGGGAGGCCCTAGGCTCACCCCTCCACTTT.

This chain connects TRBV5-6 to TRBJ2-6; D ambiguous. This CDR3 region has 15 residues. V lost 0 bases and J 2 bases, leaving 6 bases between the germline ends. The germline gives CDR1 SGHDT, CDR2 YYEEEE. CDR3 region: CASSLVLAGANVLTF. The CDR3, as DNA: TGTGCCAGCAGCTTGGTGCTAGCTGGGGCCAACGTCCTGACTTTC.

The chain combines TRBV7-6 with TRBJ1-1; D gene uncertain. The V end lost 4 bases, the J end lost 11 bases, and 17 bases lay between the germline ends. Germline loops: CDR1 SGHVS, CDR2 FNYEAQ. The CDR3 runs 13 residues. The chain's CDR3 is CASSSGVRAGAFF. In nucleotides, the CDR3 is TGTGCCAGCAGCTCCGGAGTGAGGGCGGGGGCTTTCTTT.

This clonotype has just a few counts. The chain couples TRBV9 to TRBJ1-2; D call uncertain. The germline V and J ends were trimmed by 4 bases and 1 base, with 20 bases remaining between them. Germline CDR1 reads SGDLS; CDR2 reads YYNGEE. This CDR3 spans 17 amino acids. CDR3: CASSPSPKQTVNYGYTF. The CDR3, as DNA: TGTGCCAGCAGCCCCAGCCCGAAACAGACCGTTAACTATGGCTACACCTTC.

The table lists this clonotype with many counts. The rearrangement joins TRBV20-1 to TRBJ1-1; D ambiguous. Per the germline V gene, CDR1 is DFQATT and CDR2 is SNEGSKA (reference sequence). The length of the CDR3 is 12 residues. V was cut by 4 bases and J by 6 bases, with 12 bases left in between. The CDR3 loop reads CSATPDPPEAFF. The CDR3 coding sequence is TGCAGTGCTACCCCCGATCCTCCTGAAGCTTTCTTT.

This clonotype was detected only a few times. The V and J genes are TRBV7-6 and TRBJ2-7; TRBD1 matches at 11 bases. There are 14 residues in the CDR3. Germline V CDR1 and CDR2: SGHVS, FNYEAQ. V gave up 5 bases and J gave up 4 bases; unmatched junction bases: 4. This CDR3 is CASSRTGGAYEQYF. For the CDR3, the DNA is TGTGCCAGCAGCAGGACAGGGGGCGCGTACGAGCAGTACTTC. The complete variable domain, with remaining parts taken from reference TRBV7-6 and TRBJ2-7, reads GAGVSQSPRYKVTKRGQDVALRCDPISGHVSLYWYRQALGQGPEFLTYFNYEAQQDKSGLPNDRFSAERPEGSISTLTIQRTEQRDSAMYRCASSRTGGAYEQYFGPGTRLTVT.